This entry features one T cell receptor (beta chain) sequence. Its antigen is not identified. This record comes from a study of early T cells in non-severe SARS-CoV-2 infection. Study results and limitations: VDJdb matches were skewed toward anti-spike CD8 T cell responses.

TCRdb used MiXCR to reprocess the 5' RACE reads, holding one entry per CDR3 protein. The profile shows about 100,000 distinct CDR3 sequences, 11% of them singletons. The germline gives CDR1 KGHSH, CDR2 LQKENI. The V and J ends lost 1 base and 3 bases respectively, with 13 bases between them. The CDR3 length is 15 residues. Specimen: whole blood. The sequence was obtained from an adult who was a healthcare worker with PCR-confirmed SARS-CoV-2 infection or an uninfected control (not recorded which). This chain joins TRBV18 and TRBJ2-7, with D hard to call. The CDR3 here is CASSPRRTSSYEQYF. CDR3 DNA: TGTGCCAGCTCACCACGACGGACCAGCAGCTACGAGCAGTACTTC. Variable domain in full (rest from reference TRBV18 and TRBJ2-7): NAGVMQNPRHLVRRRGQEARLRCSPMKGHSHVYWYRQLPEEGLKFMVYLQKENIIDESGMPKERFSAEFPKEGPSILRIQQVVRGDSAAYFCASSPRRTSSYEQYFGPGTRLTVT.